This T cell receptor beta chain was sequenced for a study of shared clonotypes between healthy human individuals. Study conclusions and caveats: What rarefaction showed was incomplete sorted-subset sequencing despite large depth. Tissue TCR repertoires likely differ from these blood-only repertoires.

Germline V lookup: CDR1 SGDLS, CDR2 YYNGEE. CDR3 length: 12 residues. V lost 4 bases, J lost 5 bases, and 9 bases lay in between. The naive CD8 population came from CD45RO-negative cells selected for CCR7, without terminally differentiated effector memory CD45RA+ cells. Assay used: immunoSEQ multiplex PCR; TCRdb lists only in-frame clones, some missing. The sample consists of about 1.9 million clones, roughly 93% of them appearing once. As for this clone: What it binds is unknown. Other DNA sequences in the same sample also yield this CDR3.

The rearrangement links TRBV9 to TRBJ1-1; no clear D gene. Sequencing was done on a sample of naive CD8+ T cells from PBMCs. The source of this sequence is a man younger than 30 in good health. Some clones in this sample may be carry-over from other donors' samples. The CDR3 sequence: CASSTGGTEAFF. DNA of the CDR3: TGTGCCAGCAGCACGGGCGGGACTGAAGCTTTCTTT.